This TCR beta chain emerged from a study of cytomegalovirus exposure and HLA in healthy donors. Background on the study: Most donors, about 82% of 398 genotyped, fell in the Caucasian-associated ancestry cluster. General study points: There were some public TCRs occurring in many donors, but most TCR sequences were rare. Researchers reported in a later analysis that a missense DCLRE1C variant was tied to TCR beta V- and J-gene trimming. Association with HLA alleles at 0.05 false discovery rate was found for roughly 17,000 TCR beta sequences in a later analysis.

A word on this clone: Its target is unknown. Germline is not matched at one junction end, which may reflect a read error. Distinct nucleotide sequences in the sample also encode this CDR3.

Germline V lookup: CDR1 SGHTA, CDR2 FQGNSA. This CDR3 is built from 17 residues. PCR employed 60 Vbeta and 13 Jbeta primers. Clones were sequenced by immunoSEQ multiplex PCR, and TCRdb holds only the in-frame ones, with some missing. The data contain tens of thousands of clones, approximately 55% of them singletons. The gene calls are TRBV7-2 and TRBJ1-6; TRBD1 agrees at 7 bases. The sequencing sample was made of PBMCs. The TCR was taken from a human donor in good health. The chain's CDR3 is CASSFFPDHRGNSPLHF. In nucleotides, the CDR3 is TGTGCCAGCAGCTTTTTCCCCGACCACAGGGGTAATTCCCCCCTCCACTTT.